The source of this TCR beta chain is a study of T cells in Graves' hyperthyroidism and ophthalmopathy. Template material for amplifying TCR beta CDR3 regions consisted of RNA transcripts. First-round RT-PCR with HTBI primers amplified the TCR CDR3 region. Each CDR3 protein is one row after TCRdb ran MiXCR on the multiplex PCR reads. The sample has fewer than 450,000 distinct CDR3 sequences, about 18% seen once. The clonotype originates from a woman aged 25 to 45 with Graves' hyperthyroidism that later progressed to Graves' ophthalmopathy. Sequencing input: blood.

CDR3 nucleotides: TGTGCCAGCAGCCGGGGAAGGACTAGCGCAGATACGCAGTATTTT. Protein: CASSRGRTSADTQYF. The chain uses TRBV6-1 and TRBJ2-3; 9 nucleotides agree with TRBD2. With 6 bases clipped from V and 4 bases from J, the junction kept 8 bases outside the gene matches. Germline loops: CDR1 MNHNS, CDR2 SASEGT. The CDR3 covers 15 residues.